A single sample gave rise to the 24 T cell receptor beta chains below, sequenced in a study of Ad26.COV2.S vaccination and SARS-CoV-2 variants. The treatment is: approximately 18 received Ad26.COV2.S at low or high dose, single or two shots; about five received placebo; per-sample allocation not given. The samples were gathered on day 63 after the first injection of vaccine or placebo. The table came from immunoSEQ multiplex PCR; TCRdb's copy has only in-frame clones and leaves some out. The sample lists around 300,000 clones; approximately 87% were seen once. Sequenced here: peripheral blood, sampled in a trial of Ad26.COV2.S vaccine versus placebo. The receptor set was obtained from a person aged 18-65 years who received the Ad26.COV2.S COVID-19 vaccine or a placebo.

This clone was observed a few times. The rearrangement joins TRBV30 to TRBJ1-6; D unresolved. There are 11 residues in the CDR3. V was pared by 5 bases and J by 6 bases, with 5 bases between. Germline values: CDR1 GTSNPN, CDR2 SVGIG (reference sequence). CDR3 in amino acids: CAWGINSPLHF. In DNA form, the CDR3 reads TGTGCCTGGGGGATTAATTCACCCCTCCACTTT.

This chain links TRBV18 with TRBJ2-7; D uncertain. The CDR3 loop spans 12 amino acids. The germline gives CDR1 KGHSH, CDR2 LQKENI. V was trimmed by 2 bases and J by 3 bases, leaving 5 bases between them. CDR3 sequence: CASSPNSYEQYF. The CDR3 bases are TGTGCCAGCTCACCAAACAGCTACGAGCAGTACTTC.

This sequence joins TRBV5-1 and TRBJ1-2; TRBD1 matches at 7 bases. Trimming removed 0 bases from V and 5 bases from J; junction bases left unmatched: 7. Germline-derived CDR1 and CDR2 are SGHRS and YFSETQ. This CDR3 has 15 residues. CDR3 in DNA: TGCGCCAGCAGCTTGGCGGGGGACAGTAGGTATGGCTACACCTTC. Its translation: CASSLAGDSRYGYTF.

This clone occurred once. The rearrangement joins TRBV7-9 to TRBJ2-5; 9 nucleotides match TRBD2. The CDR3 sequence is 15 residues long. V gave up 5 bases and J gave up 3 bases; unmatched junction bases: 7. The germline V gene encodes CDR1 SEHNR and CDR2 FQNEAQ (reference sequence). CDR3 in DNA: TGTGCCAGCAGCCTTTTAGCGGGAGAGGAAGAGACCCAGTACTTC. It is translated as CASSLLAGEEETQYF. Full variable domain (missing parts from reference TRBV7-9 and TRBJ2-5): DTGVSQNPRHKITKRGQNVTFRCDPISEHNRLYWYRQTLGQGPEFLTYFQNEAQLEKSRLLSDRFSAERPKGSFSTLEIQRTEQGDSAMYLCASSLLAGEEETQYFGPGTRLLVL.

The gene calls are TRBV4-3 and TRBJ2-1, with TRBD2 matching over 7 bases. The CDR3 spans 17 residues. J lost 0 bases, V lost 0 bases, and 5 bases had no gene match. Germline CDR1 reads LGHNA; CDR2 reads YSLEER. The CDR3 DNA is TGCGCCAGCAGCCAAGATCGGGGGGATTACTCCTACAATGAGCAGTTCTTC. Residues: CASSQDRGDYSYNEQFF.

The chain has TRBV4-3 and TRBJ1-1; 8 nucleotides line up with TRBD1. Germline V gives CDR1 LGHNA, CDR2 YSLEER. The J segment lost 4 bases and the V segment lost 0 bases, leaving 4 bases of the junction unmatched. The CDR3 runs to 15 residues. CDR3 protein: CASSQDQGAFTEAFF. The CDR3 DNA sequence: TGCGCCAGCAGCCAAGATCAGGGGGCTTTCACTGAAGCTTTCTTT.

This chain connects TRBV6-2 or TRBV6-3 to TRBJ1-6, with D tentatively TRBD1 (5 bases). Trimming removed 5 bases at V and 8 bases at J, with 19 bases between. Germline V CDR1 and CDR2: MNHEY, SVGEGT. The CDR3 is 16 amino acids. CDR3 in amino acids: CASSGGVCSFDSPLHF. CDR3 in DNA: TGTGCCAGCAGTGGGGGGGTATGCTCGTTCGATTCACCCCTCCACTTT.

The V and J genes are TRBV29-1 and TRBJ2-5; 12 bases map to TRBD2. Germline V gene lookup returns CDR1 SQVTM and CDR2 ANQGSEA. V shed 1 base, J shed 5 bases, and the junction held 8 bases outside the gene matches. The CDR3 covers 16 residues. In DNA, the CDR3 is TGCAGCGTTGAAGGGCTAGCGGGGGGGCCGTTGGAGACCCAGTACTTC. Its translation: CSVEGLAGGPLETQYF.

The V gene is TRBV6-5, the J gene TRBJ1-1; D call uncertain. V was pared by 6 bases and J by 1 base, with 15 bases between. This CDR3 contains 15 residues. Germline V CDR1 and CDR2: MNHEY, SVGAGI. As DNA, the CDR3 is TGTGCCAGCAGCCTCGAAGCGTCGACGAACACTGAAGCTTTCTTT. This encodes CASSLEASTNTEAFF.

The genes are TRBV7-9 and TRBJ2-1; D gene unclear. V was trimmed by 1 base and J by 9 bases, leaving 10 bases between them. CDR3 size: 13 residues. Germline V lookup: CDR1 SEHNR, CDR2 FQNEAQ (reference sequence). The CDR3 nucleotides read TGTGCCAGCAGCTTAGGGGGTTGGGGTGAGCAGTTCTTC. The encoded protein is CASSLGGWGEQFF.

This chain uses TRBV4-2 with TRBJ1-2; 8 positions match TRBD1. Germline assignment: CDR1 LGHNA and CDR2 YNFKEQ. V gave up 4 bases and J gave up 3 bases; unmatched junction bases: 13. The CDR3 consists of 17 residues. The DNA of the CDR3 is TGTGCCAGCAGCCCCGGACAGGGTGGTGTCTTGGACTATGGCTACACCTTC. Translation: CASSPGQGGVLDYGYTF.

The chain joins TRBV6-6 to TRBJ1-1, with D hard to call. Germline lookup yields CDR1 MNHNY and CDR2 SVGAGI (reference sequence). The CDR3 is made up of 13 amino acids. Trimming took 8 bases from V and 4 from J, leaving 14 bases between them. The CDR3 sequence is CASARLEGTEAFF. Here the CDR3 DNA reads TGTGCCAGCGCCAGGTTGGAGGGCACTGAAGCTTTCTTT.

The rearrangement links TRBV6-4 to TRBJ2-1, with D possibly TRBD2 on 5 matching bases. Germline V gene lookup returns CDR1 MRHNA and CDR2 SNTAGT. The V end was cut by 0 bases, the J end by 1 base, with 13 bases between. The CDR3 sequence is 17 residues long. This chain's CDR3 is CASSDSRGLGSYNEQFF. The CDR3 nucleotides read TGTGCCAGCAGTGACTCGCGAGGACTCGGGTCCTACAATGAGCAGTTCTTC.

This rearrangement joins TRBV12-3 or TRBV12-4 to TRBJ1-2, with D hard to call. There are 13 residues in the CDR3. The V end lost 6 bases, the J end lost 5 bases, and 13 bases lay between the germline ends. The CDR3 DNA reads TGTGCCAGCAGAACTACACACATATATGGCTACACCTTC. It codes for CASRTTHIYGYTF.

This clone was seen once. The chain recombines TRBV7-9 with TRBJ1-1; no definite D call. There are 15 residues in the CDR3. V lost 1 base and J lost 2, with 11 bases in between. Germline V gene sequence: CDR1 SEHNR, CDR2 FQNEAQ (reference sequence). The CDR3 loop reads CASSLGSATNTEAFF. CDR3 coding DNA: TGTGCCAGCAGCTTAGGATCGGCCACAAACACTGAAGCTTTCTTT.

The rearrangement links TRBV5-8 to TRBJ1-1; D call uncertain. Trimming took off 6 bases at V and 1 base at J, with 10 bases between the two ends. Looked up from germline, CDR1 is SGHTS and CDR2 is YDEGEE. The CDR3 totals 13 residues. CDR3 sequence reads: CASNPYQNTEAFF. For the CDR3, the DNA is TGTGCCAGCAACCCATACCAGAACACTGAAGCTTTCTTT.

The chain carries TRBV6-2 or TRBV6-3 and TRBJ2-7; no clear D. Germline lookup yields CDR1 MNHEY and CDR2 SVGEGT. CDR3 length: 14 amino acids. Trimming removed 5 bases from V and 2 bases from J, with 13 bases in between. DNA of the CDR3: TGTGCCAGCAGTCGCGGACGGATGACCTACGAGCAGTACTTC. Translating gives CASSRGRMTYEQYF.

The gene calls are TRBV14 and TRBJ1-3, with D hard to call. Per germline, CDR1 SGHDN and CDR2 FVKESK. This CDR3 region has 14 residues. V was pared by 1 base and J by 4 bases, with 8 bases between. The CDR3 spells CASSQVTGGNTIYF. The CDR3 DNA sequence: TGTGCCAGCAGCCAAGTAACTGGGGGAAACACCATATATTTT.

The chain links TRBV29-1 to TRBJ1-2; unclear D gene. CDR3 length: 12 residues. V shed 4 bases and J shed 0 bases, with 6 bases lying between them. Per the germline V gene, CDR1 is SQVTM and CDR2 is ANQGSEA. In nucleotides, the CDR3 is TGCAGCGTTGGGGGAGCTAACTATGGCTACACCTTC. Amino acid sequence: CSVGGANYGYTF.

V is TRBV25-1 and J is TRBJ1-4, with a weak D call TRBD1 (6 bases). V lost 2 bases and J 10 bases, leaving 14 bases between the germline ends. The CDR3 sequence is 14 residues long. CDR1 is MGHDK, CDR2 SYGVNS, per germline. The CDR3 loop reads CASSERHREGKLFF. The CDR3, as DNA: TGTGCCAGCAGTGAACGACACAGGGAGGGAAAACTGTTTTTT.

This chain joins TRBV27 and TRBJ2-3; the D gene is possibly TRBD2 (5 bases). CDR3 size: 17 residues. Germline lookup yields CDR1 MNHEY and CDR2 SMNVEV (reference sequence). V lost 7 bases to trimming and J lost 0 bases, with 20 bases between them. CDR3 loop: CASTYVGVPPSTDTQYF. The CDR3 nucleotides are TGTGCCAGCACCTATGTGGGAGTACCTCCCAGCACAGATACGCAGTATTTT.

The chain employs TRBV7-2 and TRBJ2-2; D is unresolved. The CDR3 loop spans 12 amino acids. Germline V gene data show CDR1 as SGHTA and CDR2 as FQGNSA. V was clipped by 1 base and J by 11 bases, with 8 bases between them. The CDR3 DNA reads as TGTGCCAGCAGCTTAGGACTTACTGAGCTGTTTTTT. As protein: CASSLGLTELFF.

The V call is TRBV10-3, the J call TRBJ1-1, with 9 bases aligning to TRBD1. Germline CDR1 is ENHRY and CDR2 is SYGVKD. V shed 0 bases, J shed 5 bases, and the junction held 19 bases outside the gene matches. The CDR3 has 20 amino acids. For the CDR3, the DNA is TGTGCCATCAGTGAGTCCACCGTCCCGGGACAGGGAACGAGGAGAACTGAAGCTTTCTTT. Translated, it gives CAISESTVPGQGTRRTEAFF.

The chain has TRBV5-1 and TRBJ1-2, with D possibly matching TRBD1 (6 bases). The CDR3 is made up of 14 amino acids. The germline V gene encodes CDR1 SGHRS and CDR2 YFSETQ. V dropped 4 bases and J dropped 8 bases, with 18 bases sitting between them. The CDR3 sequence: CASSLWDTGAGYTF. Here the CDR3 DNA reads TGCGCCAGCAGCCTGTGGGACACCGGGGCGGGCTACACCTTC. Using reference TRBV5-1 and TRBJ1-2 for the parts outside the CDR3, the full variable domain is KAGVTQTPRYLIKTRGQQVTLSCSPISGHRSVSWYQQTPGQGLQFLFEYFSETQRNKGNFPGRFSGRQFSNSRSEMNVSTLELGDSALYLCASSLWDTGAGYTFGSGTRLTVV.